This TCR beta chain was obtained from a study of cytomegalovirus exposure and HLA in healthy donors. Study background: Across roughly 400 genotyped donors, about 80% landed in the Caucasian-associated ancestry cluster.

With 60 Vbeta and 13 Jbeta primers, the PCR was carried out. TCRdb's table, derived via immunoSEQ multiplex PCR, lists solely in-frame clones and lacks some. This table holds 95,000 to 150,000 clones, 77% found once. This CDR3 has 14 amino acids. Germline CDR1 is MNHEY and CDR2 is SMNVEV (reference sequence). V lost 7 bases and J lost 6, with 16 bases in between. Sequenced material: PBMCs. The receptor was isolated from a man between 18 and 35 years old in good health and CMV-seropositive. This sequence joins TRBV27 and TRBJ1-5; D may be TRBD1 (6 bases). The CDR3 DNA reads TGTGCCAGCACTCAAACAGGGCCCAGTCAGCCCCAGCATTTT. Its translation is CASTQTGPSQPQHF.